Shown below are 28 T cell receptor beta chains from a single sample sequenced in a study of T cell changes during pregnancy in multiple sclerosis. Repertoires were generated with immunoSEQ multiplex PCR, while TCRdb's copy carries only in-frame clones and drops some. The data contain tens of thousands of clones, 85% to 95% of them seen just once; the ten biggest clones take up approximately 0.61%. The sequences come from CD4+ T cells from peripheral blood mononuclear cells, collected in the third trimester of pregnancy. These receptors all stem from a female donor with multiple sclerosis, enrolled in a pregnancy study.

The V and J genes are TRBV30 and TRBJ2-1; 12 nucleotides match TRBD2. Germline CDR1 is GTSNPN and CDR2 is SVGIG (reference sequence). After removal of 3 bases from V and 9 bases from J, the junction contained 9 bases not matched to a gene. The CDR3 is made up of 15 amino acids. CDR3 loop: CAWSQLAGGPSEQFF. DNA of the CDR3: TGTGCCTGGAGCCAGCTAGCGGGAGGGCCCTCTGAGCAGTTCTTC.

The CDR3 DNA is TGTGCCTGGAGTTCTATGCCCTCGGGAACTCACACTGAAGCTTTCTTT. Its protein product is CAWSSMPSGTHTEAFF. This chain links TRBV30 with TRBJ1-1; unclear D gene. The CDR3 is 16 amino acids. V lost 2 bases and J 3 bases, leaving 19 bases between the germline ends. CDR1 GTSNPN and CDR2 SVGIG come from the germline V gene (reference sequence).

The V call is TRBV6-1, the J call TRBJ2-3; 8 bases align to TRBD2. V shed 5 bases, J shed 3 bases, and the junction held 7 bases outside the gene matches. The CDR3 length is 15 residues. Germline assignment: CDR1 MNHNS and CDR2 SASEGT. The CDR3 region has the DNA TGTGCCAGCAGTCGTGGGGCGGGAGGTACAGATACGCAGTATTTT. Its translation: CASSRGAGGTDTQYF.

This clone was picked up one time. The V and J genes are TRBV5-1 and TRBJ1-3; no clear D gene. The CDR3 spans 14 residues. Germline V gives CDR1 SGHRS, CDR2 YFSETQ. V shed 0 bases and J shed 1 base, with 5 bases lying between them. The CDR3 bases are TGCGCCAGCAGCTTGGGCAGGTCTGGAAACACCATATATTTT. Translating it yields CASSLGRSGNTIYF.

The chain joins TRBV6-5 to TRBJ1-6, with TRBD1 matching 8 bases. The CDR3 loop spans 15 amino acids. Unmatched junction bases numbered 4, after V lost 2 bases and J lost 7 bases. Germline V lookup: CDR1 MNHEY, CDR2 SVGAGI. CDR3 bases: TGTGCCAGCAGTTACCGGCGACAGGGGAATTCACCCCTCCACTTT. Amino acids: CASSYRRQGNSPLHF.

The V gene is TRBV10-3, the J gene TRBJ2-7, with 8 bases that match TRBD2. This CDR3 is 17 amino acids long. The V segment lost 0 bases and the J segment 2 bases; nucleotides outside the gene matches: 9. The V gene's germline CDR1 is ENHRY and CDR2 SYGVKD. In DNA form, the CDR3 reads TGTGCCATCAGTGAGTCGAGGGGAATAGCGGGGACCTACGAGCAGTACTTC. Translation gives CAISESRGIAGTYEQYF.

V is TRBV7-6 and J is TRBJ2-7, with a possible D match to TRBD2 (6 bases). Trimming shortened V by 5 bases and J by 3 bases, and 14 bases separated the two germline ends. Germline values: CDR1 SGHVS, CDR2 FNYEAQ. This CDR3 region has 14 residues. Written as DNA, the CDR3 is TGTGCCAGCAGCGCGGGACCGTCGGGCTACGAGCAGTACTTC. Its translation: CASSAGPSGYEQYF. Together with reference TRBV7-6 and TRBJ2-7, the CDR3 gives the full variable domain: GAGVSQSPRYKVTKRGQDVALRCDPISGHVSLYWYRQALGQGPEFLTYFNYEAQQDKSGLPNDRFSAERPEGSISTLTIQRTEQRDSAMYRCASSAGPSGYEQYFGPGTRLTVT.

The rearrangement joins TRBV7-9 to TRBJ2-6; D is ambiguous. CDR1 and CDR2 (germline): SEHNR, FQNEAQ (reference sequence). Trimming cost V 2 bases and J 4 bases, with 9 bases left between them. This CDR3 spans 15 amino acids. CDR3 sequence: CASSLRVSGANVLTF. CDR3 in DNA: TGTGCCAGCAGCTTACGAGTTTCGGGGGCCAACGTCCTGACTTTC.

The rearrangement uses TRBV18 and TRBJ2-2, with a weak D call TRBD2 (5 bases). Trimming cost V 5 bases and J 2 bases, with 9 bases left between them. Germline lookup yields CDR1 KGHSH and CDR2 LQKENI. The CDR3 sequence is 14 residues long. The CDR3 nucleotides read TGTGCCAGCTCATCCGGACTTAACACCGGGGAGCTGTTTTTT. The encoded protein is CASSSGLNTGELFF.

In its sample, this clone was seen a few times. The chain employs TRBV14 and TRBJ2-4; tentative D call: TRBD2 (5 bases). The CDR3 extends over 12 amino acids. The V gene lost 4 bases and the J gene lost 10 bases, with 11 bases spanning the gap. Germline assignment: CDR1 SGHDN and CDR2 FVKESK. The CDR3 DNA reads TGTGCCAGCAGCCCCCGCGGGTATATTCAGTACTTC. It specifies CASSPRGYIQYF.

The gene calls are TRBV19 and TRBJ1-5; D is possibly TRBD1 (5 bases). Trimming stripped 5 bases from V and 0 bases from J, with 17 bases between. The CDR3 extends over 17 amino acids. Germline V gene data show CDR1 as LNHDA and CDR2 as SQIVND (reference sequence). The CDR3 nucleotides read TGTGCCAGTAGTCCTAGCTCGGGAGGGGATAGCAATCAGCCCCAGCATTTT. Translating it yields CASSPSSGGDSNQPQHF.

The CDR3 protein is CASSDDRGRESYNEQFF. The CDR3 region has the DNA TGTGCCAGCAGCGATGACAGGGGGCGCGAGTCCTACAATGAGCAGTTCTTC. The genes are TRBV9 and TRBJ2-1, with 10 bases fitting TRBD1. Germline lookup yields CDR1 SGDLS and CDR2 YYNGEE. After removal of 3 bases from V and 1 base from J, the junction contained 7 bases not matched to a gene. There are 17 residues in the CDR3.

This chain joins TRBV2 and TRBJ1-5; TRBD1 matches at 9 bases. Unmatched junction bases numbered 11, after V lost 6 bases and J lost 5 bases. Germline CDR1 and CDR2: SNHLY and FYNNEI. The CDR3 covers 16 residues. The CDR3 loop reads CASRQEVTGGYQPQHF. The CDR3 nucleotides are TGTGCCAGCAGACAAGAGGTGACAGGGGGGTATCAGCCCCAGCATTTT.

CDR3 region: CASSTQGVPDYEQYF. CDR3 nucleotides: TGTGCCAGTAGTACCCAGGGGGTGCCCGACTACGAGCAGTACTTC. J is TRBJ2-7 and V is TRBV19; TRBD1 aligns across 7 bases. V shed 4 bases, J shed 3 bases, and the junction held 9 bases outside the gene matches. In germline, CDR1 is LNHDA, CDR2 SQIVND (reference sequence). The CDR3 sequence is 15 residues long.

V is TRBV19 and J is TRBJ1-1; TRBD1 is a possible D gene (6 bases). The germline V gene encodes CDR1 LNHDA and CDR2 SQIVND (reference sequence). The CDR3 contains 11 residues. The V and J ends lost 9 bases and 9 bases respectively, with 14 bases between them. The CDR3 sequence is CASNRGGQAFF. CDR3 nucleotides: TGTGCCAGCAATAGGGGGGGCCAAGCTTTCTTT.

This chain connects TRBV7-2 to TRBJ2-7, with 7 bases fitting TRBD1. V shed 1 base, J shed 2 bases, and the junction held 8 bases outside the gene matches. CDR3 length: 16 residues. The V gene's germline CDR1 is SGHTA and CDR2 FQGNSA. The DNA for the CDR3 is TGTGCCAGCAGCTTAGGGACAGGCCTACACACCTACGAGCAGTACTTC. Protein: CASSLGTGLHTYEQYF.

The CDR3 DNA is TGTGCCAGCAGCCCTACGGGACAGGCGGGGGCCAACGTCCTGACTTTC. Translating it yields CASSPTGQAGANVLTF. The rearrangement links TRBV7-9 to TRBJ2-6; 8 positions agree with TRBD1. The CDR3 length is 16 residues. The junction had 7 bases not matched to a gene; V was cut back by 5 bases and J by 4 bases. The germline V gene has CDR1 SEHNR and CDR2 FQNEAQ (reference sequence).

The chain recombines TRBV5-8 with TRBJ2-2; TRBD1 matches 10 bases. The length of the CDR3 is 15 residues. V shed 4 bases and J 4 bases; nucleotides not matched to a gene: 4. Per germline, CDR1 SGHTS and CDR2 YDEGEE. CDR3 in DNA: TGTGCCAGCAGCGTCGACAGGGGGCGCACCGGGGAGCTGTTTTTT. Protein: CASSVDRGRTGELFF.

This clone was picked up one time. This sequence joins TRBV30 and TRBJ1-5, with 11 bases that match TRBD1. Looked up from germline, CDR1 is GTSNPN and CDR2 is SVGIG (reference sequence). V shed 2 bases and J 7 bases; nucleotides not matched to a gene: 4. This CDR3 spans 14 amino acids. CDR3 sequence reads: CAWSSRTGGQPQHF. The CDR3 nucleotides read TGTGCCTGGAGTTCCCGGACAGGGGGCCAGCCCCAGCATTTT.

The CDR3 loop is CASTTLNQPQHF. The CDR3 bases are TGTGCCAGCACTACTTTAAATCAGCCCCAGCATTTT. This sequence joins TRBV27 and TRBJ1-5; D not resolved. Germline CDR1 MNHEY, CDR2 SMNVEV (reference sequence). The CDR3 loop spans 12 amino acids. V shed 7 bases and J shed 4 bases, with 8 bases lying between them.

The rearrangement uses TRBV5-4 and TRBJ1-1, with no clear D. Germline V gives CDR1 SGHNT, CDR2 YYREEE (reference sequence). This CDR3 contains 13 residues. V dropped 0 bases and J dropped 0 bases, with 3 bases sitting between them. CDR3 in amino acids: CASSLDMNTEAFF. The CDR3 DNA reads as TGTGCCAGCAGCTTGGACATGAACACTGAAGCTTTCTTT.

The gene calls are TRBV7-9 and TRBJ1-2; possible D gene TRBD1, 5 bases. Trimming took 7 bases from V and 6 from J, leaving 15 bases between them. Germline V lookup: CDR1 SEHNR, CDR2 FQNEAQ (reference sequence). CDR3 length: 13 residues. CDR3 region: CASTDGGRDGYTF. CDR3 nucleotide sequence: TGTGCCAGCACCGACGGGGGGAGGGATGGCTACACCTTC.

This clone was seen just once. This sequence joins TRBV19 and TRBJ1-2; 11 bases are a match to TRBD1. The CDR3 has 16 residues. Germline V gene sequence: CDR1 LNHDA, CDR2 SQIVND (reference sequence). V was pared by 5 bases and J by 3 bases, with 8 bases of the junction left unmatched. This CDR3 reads CASSPTGTGGYYGYTF. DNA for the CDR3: TGTGCCAGTAGTCCGACCGGGACAGGGGGATACTATGGCTACACCTTC.

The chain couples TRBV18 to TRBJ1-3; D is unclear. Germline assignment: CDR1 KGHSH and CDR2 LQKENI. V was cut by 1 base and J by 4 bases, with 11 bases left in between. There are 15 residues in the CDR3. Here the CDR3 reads CASSPLAIAGNTIYF. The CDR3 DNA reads TGTGCCAGCTCACCACTAGCCATTGCGGGAAACACCATATATTTT.

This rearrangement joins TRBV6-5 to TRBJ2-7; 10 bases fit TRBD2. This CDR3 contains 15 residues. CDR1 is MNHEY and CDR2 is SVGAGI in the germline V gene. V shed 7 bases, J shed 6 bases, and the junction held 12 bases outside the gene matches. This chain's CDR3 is CASKGSGGGSGEQYF. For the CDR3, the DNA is TGTGCCAGCAAGGGAAGCGGGGGGGGATCGGGCGAGCAGTACTTC.

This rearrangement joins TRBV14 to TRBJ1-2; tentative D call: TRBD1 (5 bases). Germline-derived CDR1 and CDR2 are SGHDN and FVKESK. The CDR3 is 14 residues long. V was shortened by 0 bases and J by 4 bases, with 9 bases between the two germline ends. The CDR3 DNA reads TGTGCCAGCAGCCAAGAATACAGGCCCTATGGCTACACCTTC. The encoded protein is CASSQEYRPYGYTF.

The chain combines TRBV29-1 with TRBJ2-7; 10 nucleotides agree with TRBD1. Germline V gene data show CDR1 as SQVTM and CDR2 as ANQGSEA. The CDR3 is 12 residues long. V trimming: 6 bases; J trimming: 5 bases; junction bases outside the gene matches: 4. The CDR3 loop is CSVAGQGNEQYF. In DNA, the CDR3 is TGCAGCGTCGCGGGACAGGGGAACGAGCAGTACTTC.

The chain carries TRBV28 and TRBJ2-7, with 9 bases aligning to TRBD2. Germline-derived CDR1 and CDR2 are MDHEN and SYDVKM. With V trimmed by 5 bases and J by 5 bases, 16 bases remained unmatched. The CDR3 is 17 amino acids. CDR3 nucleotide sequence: TGTGCCAGCAGTCCCCGATCTAGCGGGGCATCGGTTAACGAGCAGTACTTC. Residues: CASSPRSSGASVNEQYF.